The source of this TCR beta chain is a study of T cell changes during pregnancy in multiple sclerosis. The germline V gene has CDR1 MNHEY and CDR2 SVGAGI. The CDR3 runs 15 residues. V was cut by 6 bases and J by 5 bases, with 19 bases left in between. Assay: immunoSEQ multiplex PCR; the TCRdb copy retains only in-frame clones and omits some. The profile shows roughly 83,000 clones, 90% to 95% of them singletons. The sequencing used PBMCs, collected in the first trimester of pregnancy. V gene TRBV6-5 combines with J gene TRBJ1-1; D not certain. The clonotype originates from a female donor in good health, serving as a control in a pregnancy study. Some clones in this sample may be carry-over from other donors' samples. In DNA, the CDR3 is TGTGCCAGCAGCTCTTTGGATTCGGGAAGGACTGAAGCTTTCTTT. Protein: CASSSLDSGRTEAFF.